These T cell receptor beta chains were read from a single sample in a study of cytomegalovirus exposure and HLA in healthy donors. This table comes from immunoSEQ multiplex PCR, and its TCRdb copy is limited to in-frame clones, with some not included. In the table there are 130,000 to 150,000 clones, around three quarters of which are singletons. Sequences were obtained from PBMCs. The receptors here all came from a man aged 40-55 years in good health and CMV-seronegative. CDR3s include the opening cysteine and the closing phenylalanine or tryptophan. The D gene is left open where the match is weak. Clone size is not always given. Where it is, it says once, few, many or a class for expanded clones.

>TRBV23-1|TRBJ2-1|.|.
TGCGCCAGCAGTCAATCCGTAGGACATAGTTTCTACAATGAGCAGTTCTTC
CASSQSVGHSFYNEQFF
>TRBV6-1|TRBJ2-1|.|.
TGTGTCAGCAGTGATACACTAGACCTTGAGCAGTTCTTC
CVSSDTLDLEQFF
>TRBV6-1|TRBJ1-6|.|TRBD1
TGTGCCAGCAGTGCACGACAGGGACGTCCTAGAAGTTCACCCCTCCACTTT
CASSARQGRPRSSPLHF
>TRBV27|TRBJ1-1|.|.
TGTGCCAGCAGTTGGGAGAGACGGTCAGAAGCTTTCTTT
CASSWERRSEAFF
>TRBV28|TRBJ1-5|.|.
TGTGCCAGCCGTCTTAGCAATCAGCCCCAGCATTTT
CASRLSNQPQHF
>TRBV4-1|TRBJ2-7|.|TRBD2
TGCGCCAGCAGCCGAGGACTAGCGGGAGCAGGCTCCTACGAGCAGTACTTC
CASSRGLAGAGSYEQYF
>TRBV7-9|TRBJ2-2|.|TRBD2
TGTGCCAGCAAGATTATGACTAGCGGGGGCCGTGGCACCGGGGAGCTGTTTTTT
CASKIMTSGGRGTGELFF
>TRBV19|TRBJ1-5|.|TRBD1
TGTGCCAGTAGATATGGGACAGGGTCAGCTTATAGCAATCAGCCCCAGCATTTT
CASRYGTGSAYSNQPQHF
>TRBV5-1|TRBJ2-7|.|.
TGCGCCAGCAGCTATTCCGGGACAATCTCCTACGAGCAGTACTTC
CASSYSGTISYEQYF
>TRBV13|TRBJ2-3|.|TRBD2
TGTGCCAGCAGTTCATTAGCGGGGGGGCCGGAGGCAGATACGCAGTATTTT
CASSSLAGGPEADTQYF
>TRBV5-1|TRBJ1-6|.|.
TGCGCCAGCAGCATCCCCAGGGAACTGTCACCCCTCCACTTT
CASSIPRELSPLHF
>TRBV5-1|TRBJ1-5|.|TRBD1
TGCGCCAGCAGCGTGGGACAGCCAAATCAGCCCCAGCATTTT
CASSVGQPNQPQHF
>TRBV28|TRBJ2-3|.|TRBD1
TGTGCCAGCGGGACAGGGGGCGGGGGCACAGATACGCAGTATTTT
CASGTGGGGTDTQYF
>TRBV2|TRBJ2-6|.|.
TGTGCCAGCAGTGAGGGACTCTCCACTGGGGCCAACGTCCTGACTTTC
CASSEGLSTGANVLTF
>TRBV28|TRBJ2-2|once|TRBD2
TGTGCCAGCAGTTCTAGCGGAGGGGCCACCGGGGAGCTGTTTTTT
CASSSSGGATGELFF
>TRBV5-5|TRBJ2-7|.|.
TGTGCCAGCAGCGCCCTTTCACAAAGCTACGAGCAGTACTTC
CASSALSQSYEQYF
>TRBV9|TRBJ2-1|.|TRBD2
TGTGCCAGCAGCGAGGTAGCGGGAGAGGCCTACAATGAGCAGTTCTTC
CASSEVAGEAYNEQFF
>TRBV11-3|TRBJ1-1|.|.
TGTGCCAGCAGCTTACGGGGGGCGGACACTGAAGCTTTCTTT
CASSLRGADTEAFF
>TRBV6-1|TRBJ2-3|few|TRBD2
TGTGCCAGCAGTGGAAATAGCGGGGGCCCACCGGATACGCAGTATTTT
CASSGNSGGPPDTQYF
>TRBV6-1|TRBJ1-5|.|.
TGTGCCACCAGCGATGCGGGGGGCGGGCAGCCCCAGCATTTT
CATSDAGGGQPQHF
>TRBV7-9|TRBJ1-1|few|.
TGTGCCAGCAGCTTAAGAGAGGGAGTGAACACTGAAGCTTTCTTT
CASSLREGVNTEAFF
>TRBV2|TRBJ1-2|.|.
TGTGCCAGCAGTGGCCCTTTACAGAGACGCTACACCTTC
CASSGPLQRRYTF
>TRBV10-3|TRBJ1-5|.|TRBD1
TGTGCCATCAGTACAGGGGGCGCGGATCAGCCCCAGCATTTT
CAISTGGADQPQHF
>TRBV5-1|TRBJ2-5|.|TRBD2
TGCGCCAGCTCCCGAAGCGGGGGGGCCAGGGAGACCCAGTACTTC
CASSRSGGARETQYF
>TRBV5-6|TRBJ2-7|.|TRBD2
TGTGCCAGCAGCTTGTTGTTGGCGGGAGGGCCCTACGAGCAGTACTTC
CASSLLLAGGPYEQYF
>TRBV6-1|TRBJ1-5|.|.
TGTGCCAGCAGTGAACTGGCGGGGCGTCAGCCCCAGAATTTT
CASSELAGRQPQNF
>TRBV6-1|TRBJ2-3|.|.
TGTGCCAGCAGTGAAGGGACTAAAAGAGATACGCAGTATTTT
CASSEGTKRDTQYF
>TRBV6-5|TRBJ2-2|.|TRBD2
TGTGCCAGCGCCAAGGCGGGAGGAGTCCACGGGGAGCTGTTTTTT
CASAKAGGVHGELFF
>TRBV29-1|TRBJ2-2|.|TRBD2
TGCAGCGTTGATCCCCGGGGGGCCGGGGAGCTGTTTTTT
CSVDPRGAGELFF
>TRBV5-1|TRBJ2-1|once|TRBD2
TGCGCCAGCAGCGCCGGAGAGGGTTTGACTAGCGGGGATGAGCAGTTCTTC
CASSAGEGLTSGDEQFF
>TRBV4-3|TRBJ2-3|.|.
TGCGCCAGCAGCCAAGTTGCGGTAACTAGGCCAGATACGCAGTATTTT
CASSQVAVTRPDTQYF
>TRBV29-1|TRBJ2-1|.|.
TGCAGCGTCCGGTCCTACAATGAGCAGTTCTTC
CSVRSYNEQFF
>TRBV10-1|TRBJ1-2|.|.
TGCGCCAGCAGTGCCGGAGTAAACTATGGCTACACCTTC
CASSAGVNYGYTF
>TRBV11-2|TRBJ1-1|few|.
TGTGCCAGCAGCTTAGGTGTTCGGAGACCCAACACTGAAGCTTTCTTT
CASSLGVRRPNTEAFF
>TRBV5-4|TRBJ1-4|.|.
TGTGCCAGCAGCTTGTCAGGGAATGAAAAACTGTTTTTT
CASSLSGNEKLFF
>TRBV4-1|TRBJ2-1|few|.
TGCGCCAGCAGCCAAGATAGTTACAGACCTCTTTATAATGAGCAGTTCTTC
CASSQDSYRPLYNEQFF
>TRBV30|TRBJ2-5|once|.
TGTGCCTGCCGGGACACCTACCAAGAGACCCAGTACTTC
CACRDTYQETQYF
>TRBV18|TRBJ2-5|.|TRBD1
TGTGCCAGCTCCCCAACAGGGGTTGCGGAGACCCAGTACTTC
CASSPTGVAETQYF
>TRBV5-8|TRBJ1-5|.|.
TGTGCCAGCAGCTTGGAGGTGGCAGGGAATCAGCCCCAGCATTTT
CASSLEVAGNQPQHF
>TRBV7-2|TRBJ1-1|once|.
TGTGCCAGCAGTCCTTGGACAGCCATGAACACTGAAGCTTTCTTT
CASSPWTAMNTEAFF
>TRBV7-9|TRBJ1-5|few|.
TGTGCCAGCAGCTTAGGCGGGCAGGGGAACCAGCCCCAGCATTTT
CASSLGGQGNQPQHF
>TRBV5-4|TRBJ1-5|.|TRBD1
TGTGCCAGCAGCTTGAACCCCAGGGGGAATCAGCCCCAGCATTTT
CASSLNPRGNQPQHF
>TRBV2|TRBJ2-4|.|TRBD1
TGTGCCAGCTCCCCCGGGCAGGGGGTGAACATTCAGTACTTC
CASSPGQGVNIQYF
>TRBV27|TRBJ1-1|.|.
TGTGCCAGCAGTTTATCGGTCAGGCTATCCAGGAACACTGAAGCTTTCTTT
CASSLSVRLSRNTEAFF
>TRBV29-1|TRBJ2-3|.|.
TGCAGCGTTGATGTAACAGGCGATACGCAGTATTTT
CSVDVTGDTQYF
>TRBV5-7|TRBJ2-3|.|TRBD1
TGTGCCAGCAGCTTGGGTCAGTTTGGGGGACAGGGGGCAGATACGCAGTATTTT
CASSLGQFGGQGADTQYF
>TRBV5-1|TRBJ2-1|.|.
TGCGCCAGCAGCGTGACAGGACCCGATGACAATGAGCAGTTCTTC
CASSVTGPDDNEQFF
>TRBV18|TRBJ2-7|.|TRBD2
TGTGCCAGCTCACCTGAGAAGCGGGAGGCCTACGAGCAGTACTTC
CASSPEKREAYEQYF
>TRBV9|TRBJ1-4|once|.
TGTGCCAGCAGCACCCGCGGGGGAAATGAAAAACTGTTTTTT
CASSTRGGNEKLFF
>TRBV7-6|TRBJ2-3|once|TRBD1
TGTGCCAGCAGCTTAGTGGGGGACAGGGGAGATACGCAGTATTTT
CASSLVGDRGDTQYF
>TRBV16|TRBJ1-5|once|.
TGTGCCAGCAGCCAACCCGGACAAAGGTTCGATAGCAATCAGCCCCAGCATTTT
CASSQPGQRFDSNQPQHF
>TRBV11-2|TRBJ2-1|few|.
TGTGCCAGCAGCTTATCAGGGTACGGGGAGCAGTTCTTC
CASSLSGYGEQFF
>TRBV19|TRBJ1-5|.|.
TGTGCCAGTCGCCGTACGGGGGAGGGGCAGCCCCAGCATTTT
CASRRTGEGQPQHF
>TRBV9|TRBJ2-1|.|.
TGTGCCAGCAGCGTACACAGGGCCAATGAGCAGTTCTTC
CASSVHRANEQFF
>TRBV7-2|TRBJ1-5|.|TRBD1
TGTGCCAGCAGATCAAATGACAGGGGAAGCAATCAGCCCCAGCATTTT
CASRSNDRGSNQPQHF
>TRBV6-1|TRBJ1-2|.|TRBD1
TGTGCCAGCAGAGCCGGGACAGGGGGGGGCTACACCTTC
CASRAGTGGGYTF
>TRBV6-6|TRBJ2-1|.|TRBD2
TGTGCCAGCAGTTACTCGTGGGGCGGGAGGGTCAATGAGCAGTTCTTC
CASSYSWGGRVNEQFF